The sequence of this TCR beta chain was determined in a study of blood T cell repertoires in COVID-19. Study background: Acute and convalescent COVID-19 samples came from the United States, Italy and Spain. The cDNA or gDNA used as material had been derived from T cells, B-cell-depleted T cells, or PBMCs.

Produced via immunoSEQ multiplex PCR; TCRdb's table is partial and in-frame only. The table records approximately 62,000 clones, approximately 73% of them present only once. The sequenced sample was peripheral blood. This clonotype was obtained from a woman aged 45-60 years with active or convalescent COVID-19.

The DNA for the CDR3 is TGTGCCTGGACTCAACCATTGCGGGACAGGGGGTTTCCTAACTATGGCTACACCTTC. Translated: CAWTQPLRDRGFPNYGYTF. V usage is TRBV30 and J usage is TRBJ1-2; 11 nucleotides match TRBD1. The CDR3 has 19 amino acids. V lost 4 bases, J lost 0 bases, and 16 bases stayed unmatched. Germline V gene sequence: CDR1 GTSNPN, CDR2 SVGIG (reference sequence). Filled out from reference TRBV30 and TRBJ1-2, the complete variable domain reads SQTIHQWPATLVQPVGSPLSLECTVEGTSNPNLYWYRQAAGRGLQLLFYSVGIGQISSEVPQNLSASRPQDRQFILSSKKLLLSDSGFYLCAWTQPLRDRGFPNYGYTFGSGTRLTVV.